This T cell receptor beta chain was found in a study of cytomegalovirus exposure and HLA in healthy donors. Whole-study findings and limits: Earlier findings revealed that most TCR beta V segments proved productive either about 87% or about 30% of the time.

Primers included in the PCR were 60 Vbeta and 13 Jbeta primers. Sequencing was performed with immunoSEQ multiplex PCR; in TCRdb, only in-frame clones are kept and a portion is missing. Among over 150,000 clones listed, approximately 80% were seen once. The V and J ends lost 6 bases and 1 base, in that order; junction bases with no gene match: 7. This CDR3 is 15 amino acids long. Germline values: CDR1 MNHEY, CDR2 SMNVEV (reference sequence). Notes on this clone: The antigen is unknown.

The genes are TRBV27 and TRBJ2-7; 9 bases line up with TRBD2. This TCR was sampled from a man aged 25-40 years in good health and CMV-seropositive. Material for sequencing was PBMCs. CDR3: CASRMRRGGSYEQYF. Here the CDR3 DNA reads TGTGCCAGCAGGATGAGGCGGGGGGGGTCCTACGAGCAGTACTTC.